Below are 4 T cell receptor beta chains sequenced from a single sample in a study of response to subunit inactivated influenza vaccine. TCRdb reprocessed the RT-PCR reads via MiXCR and lists one record per CDR3 protein. The sample includes approximately 250,000 distinct CDR3 sequences, 12% of them seen just once. The specimen comprised non-naive T cells sorted from PBMCs, sampled less than 15 days before vaccination. Every receptor here comes from a man in his fifties or sixties who received an inactivated influenza vaccine.

This clonotype appeared a few times. The gene calls are TRBV4-2 and TRBJ2-1, with a weak D call TRBD2 (5 bases). Germline V gene sequence: CDR1 LGHNA, CDR2 YNFKEQ. CDR3 length equals 14 residues. Trimming removed 3 bases at V and 7 bases at J, with 13 bases between. Here the CDR3 reads CASSQGSPGNEQFF. In DNA, the CDR3 is TGTGCCAGCAGCCAGGGGTCCCCGGGGAATGAGCAGTTCTTC.

This clonotype was counted many times. This chain joins TRBV12-3 or TRBV12-4 and TRBJ1-2; no definite D call. V dropped 5 bases and J dropped 8 bases, with 15 bases sitting between them. The CDR3 consists of 13 residues. The CDR3 nucleotides read TGTGCCAGCAGTCACGGACGGATGGGCGGCTACACCTTC. This sequence encodes CASSHGRMGGYTF.

J is TRBJ2-1 and V is TRBV7-9; perhaps TRBD2 as D (6 bases). Trimming stripped 8 bases from V and 2 bases from J, with 13 bases between. The CDR3 runs 14 residues. The germline V gene encodes CDR1 SEHNR and CDR2 FQNEAQ (reference sequence). CDR3 bases: TGTGCCAGCTCGCGGGACGGGGCCTACAATGAGCAGTTCTTC. It translates to CASSRDGAYNEQFF.

This chain links TRBV30 with TRBJ2-1; a possible D gene is TRBD1 (6 bases). Germline values: CDR1 GTSNPN, CDR2 SVGIG (reference sequence). The CDR3 loop spans 13 amino acids. With 0 bases removed from V and 3 bases from J, the gap between germline ends came to 6 bases. The CDR3 DNA is TGTGCCTGGAGTGTAGGGGGCTACAATGAGCAGTTCTTC. Protein: CAWSVGGYNEQFF.